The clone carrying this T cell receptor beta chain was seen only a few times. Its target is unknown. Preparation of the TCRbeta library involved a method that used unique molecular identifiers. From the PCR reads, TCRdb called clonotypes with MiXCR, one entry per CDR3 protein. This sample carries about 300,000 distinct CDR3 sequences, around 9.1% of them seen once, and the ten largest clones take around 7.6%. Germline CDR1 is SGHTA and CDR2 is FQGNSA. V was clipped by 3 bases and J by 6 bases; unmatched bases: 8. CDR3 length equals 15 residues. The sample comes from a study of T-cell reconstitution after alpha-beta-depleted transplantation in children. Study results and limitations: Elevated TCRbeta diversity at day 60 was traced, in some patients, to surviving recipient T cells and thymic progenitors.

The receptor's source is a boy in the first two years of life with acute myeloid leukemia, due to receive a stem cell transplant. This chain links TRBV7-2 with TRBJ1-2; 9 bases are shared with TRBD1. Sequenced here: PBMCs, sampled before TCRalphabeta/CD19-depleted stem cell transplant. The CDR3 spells CASSLLPGQGDGYTF. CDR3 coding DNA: TGTGCCAGCAGCTTGTTGCCGGGACAGGGCGATGGCTACACCTTC. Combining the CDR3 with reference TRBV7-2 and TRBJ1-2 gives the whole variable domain GAGVSQSPSNKVTEKGKDVELRCDPISGHTALYWYRQSLGQGLEFLIYFQGNSAPDKSGLPSDRFSAERTGGSVSTLTIQRTQQEDSAVYLCASSLLPGQGDGYTFGSGTRLTVV.